This entry features one T cell receptor beta chain sequence. Its antigen is undetermined. In germline, CDR1 is SGHRS, CDR2 YFSETQ. The J segment lost 0 bases and the V segment lost 6 bases, leaving 17 bases of the junction unmatched. The CDR3 length is 19 residues. PCR used 60 Vbeta primers and 13 Jbeta primers. The repertoire was sequenced with immunoSEQ multiplex PCR; TCRdb's copy has only in-frame clones and lacks some. The data contain 140,000 or so clones, approximately 79% of them singletons. This specimen belongs to a study of cytomegalovirus exposure and HLA in healthy donors. Study overall: Researchers found that around 80% of a few hundred genotyped donors fell within the Caucasian-associated ancestry cluster.

General study results and limits: Because they were indistinguishable, some V segments, including TRBV6-2 and TRBV6-3, were excluded. HLA alleles were associated with 15,000 to 20,000 TCR beta sequences in a later analysis at 0.05 false discovery rate.

Material: PBMCs. The genes are TRBV5-1 and TRBJ2-4; 8 nucleotides line up with TRBD2. The clonotype comes from a man between 18 and 29 years old in good health and CMV-seropositive. The CDR3: CASTPRGRGVEIAKNIQYF. The DNA of the CDR3 is TGCGCCAGCACCCCCCGAGGGCGGGGGGTCGAAATAGCCAAAAACATTCAGTACTTC.